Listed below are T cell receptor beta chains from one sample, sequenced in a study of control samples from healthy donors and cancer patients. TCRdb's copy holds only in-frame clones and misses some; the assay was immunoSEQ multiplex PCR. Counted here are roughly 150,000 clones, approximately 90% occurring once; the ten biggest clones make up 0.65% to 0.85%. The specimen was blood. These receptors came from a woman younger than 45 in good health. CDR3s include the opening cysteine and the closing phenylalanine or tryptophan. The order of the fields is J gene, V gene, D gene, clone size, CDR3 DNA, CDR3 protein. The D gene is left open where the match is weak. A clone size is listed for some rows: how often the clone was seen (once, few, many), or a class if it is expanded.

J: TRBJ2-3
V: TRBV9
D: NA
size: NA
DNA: TGTGCCAGCAGCGTAACATTAGCGGAATCTCGGGATACGCAGTATTTT
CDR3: CASSVTLAESRDTQYF

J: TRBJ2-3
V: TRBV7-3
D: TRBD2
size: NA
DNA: TGTGCCAGCAGCTTAGGGCTAGCGGGTCCTTATACGCAGTATTTT
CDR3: CASSLGLAGPYTQYF

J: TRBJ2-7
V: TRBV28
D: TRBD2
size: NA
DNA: TGTGCCAGCACTATAGCGGGAGGTAGCTACGAGCAGTACTTC
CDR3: CASTIAGGSYEQYF

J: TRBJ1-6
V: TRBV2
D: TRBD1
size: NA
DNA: TGTGCCAGCAGGCCCGGGACAGCCAATTCACCCCTCCACTTT
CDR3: CASRPGTANSPLHF

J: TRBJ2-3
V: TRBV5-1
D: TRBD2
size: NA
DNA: TGCGCCAGCAGCCCCCCGGGGACTAGCGGGAATACAGATACGCAGTATTTT
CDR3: CASSPPGTSGNTDTQYF

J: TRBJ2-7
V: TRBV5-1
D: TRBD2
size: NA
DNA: TGCGCCAGCAGCTGGACTAGCGCGCCCTCCTACGAGCAGTACTTC
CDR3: CASSWTSAPSYEQYF

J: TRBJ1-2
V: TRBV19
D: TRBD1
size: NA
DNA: TGTGCCAGTAGTACAAATCGACAGGGCGGCTATGGCTACACCTTC
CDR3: CASSTNRQGGYGYTF

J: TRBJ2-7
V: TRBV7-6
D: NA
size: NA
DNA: TGTGCCAGCAGCCTCAGCCGGGGCGCGGCCTACGAGCAGTACTTC
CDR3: CASSLSRGAAYEQYF

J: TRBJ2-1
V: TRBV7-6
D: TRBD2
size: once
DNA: TGTGCCAGCAGCTTAGTAGCGGGGGTATACAATGAGCAGTTCTTC
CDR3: CASSLVAGVYNEQFF

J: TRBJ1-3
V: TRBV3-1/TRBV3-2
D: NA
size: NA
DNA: TGTGCCAGCAGCCCCACAAGGGAATACTCTGGAAACACCATATATTTT
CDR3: CASSPTREYSGNTIYF

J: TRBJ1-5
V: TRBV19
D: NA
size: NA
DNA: TGTGCCAGTAGTCCCCGAGCCGGGGGACGGTACTATCAGCCCCAGCATTTT
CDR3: CASSPRAGGRYYQPQHF

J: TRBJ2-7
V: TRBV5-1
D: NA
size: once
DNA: TGCGCCAGCAGCCCCGGACGGCTGCACTACGAGCAGTACTTC
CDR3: CASSPGRLHYEQYF

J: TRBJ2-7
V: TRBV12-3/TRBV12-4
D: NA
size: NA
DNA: TGTGCCAGCAGTTTTATGAGGGGCTACGAGCAGTACTTC
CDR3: CASSFMRGYEQYF

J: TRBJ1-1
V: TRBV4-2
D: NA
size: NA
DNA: TGTGCCAGCAGCCCAAGAATTCAACTCATGAACACTGAAGCTTTCTTT
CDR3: CASSPRIQLMNTEAFF